These 13 T cell receptor beta chains were sequenced from one sample in a study of cytomegalovirus exposure and HLA in healthy donors. The study ran its PCR with 60 Vbeta and 13 Jbeta primers. TCRdb's copy holds only in-frame clones and misses some; the assay was immunoSEQ multiplex PCR. The sample shows 75,000 to 90,000 clones, less than 85% of them seen only once. Specimen: PBMCs. The source is a human donor in good health.

The chain links TRBV7-8 to TRBJ1-2; TRBD1 might be the D (6 bases). With 0 bases removed from V and 7 bases from J, the gap between germline ends came to 21 bases. CDR1 SGHVS and CDR2 FQNEAQ come from the germline V gene. This CDR3 has 17 amino acids. The CDR3 DNA sequence: TGTGCCAGCAGCTTAGCACCTAACAGGGTGGACGGCTCTGGCTACACCTTC. As protein: CASSLAPNRVDGSGYTF. Supplemented by reference TRBV7-8 and TRBJ1-2, the full variable domain reads GAGVSQSPRYKVAKRGQDVALRCDPISGHVSLFWYQQALGQGPEFLTYFQNEAQLDKSGLPSDRFFAERPEGSVSTLKIQRTQQEDSAVYLCASSLAPNRVDGSGYTFGSGTRLTVV.

The V gene is TRBV7-2, the J gene TRBJ1-5; 8 nucleotides align to TRBD1. Germline loops: CDR1 SGHTA, CDR2 FQGNSA. Germline trimming cut 5 bases from V and 3 bases from J; bases unmatched to any gene: 9. CDR3 size: 16 residues. CDR3 bases: TGTGCCAGCAGCCCCCTCCCGGGACAGGCCAATCAGCCCCAGCATTTT. Amino acid sequence: CASSPLPGQANQPQHF.

The chain joins TRBV7-9 to TRBJ2-3; no definite D call. This CDR3 has 11 amino acids. Germline V gives CDR1 SEHNR, CDR2 FQNEAQ (reference sequence). Trimming took off 7 bases at V and 3 bases at J, with 5 bases between the two ends. The CDR3 DNA follows: TGTGCCAGCACCCTGACAGATACGCAGTATTTT. Protein sequence: CASTLTDTQYF.

This chain connects TRBV6-5 to TRBJ1-3; D is perhaps TRBD1 (5 bases). Germline assignment: CDR1 MNHEY and CDR2 SVGAGI. This CDR3 is built from 16 residues. V lost 0 bases and J 0 bases, leaving 9 bases between the germline ends. In nucleotides, the CDR3 is TGTGCCAGCAGTTACTCGTGGACATTCTCTGGAAACACCATATATTTT. This encodes CASSYSWTFSGNTIYF.

To note about this clone: At one of its ends the junction is not consistent with the germline gene, which may arise from a read error. This rearrangement joins TRBV15 to TRBJ1-5; no firm D call. Germline CDR1 is LNHNV and CDR2 is YYDKDF (reference sequence). The CDR3 totals 13 residues. Written as DNA, the CDR3 is TGTGCCACCAGCAGTACAGTCAATCAGCCCCAGAATTTT. Amino acid sequence: CATSSTVNQPQNF.

This clone was seen only once. The chain's CDR3 is CASSLPGGLREQYF. The DNA for the CDR3 is TGTGCCAGCAGCTTGCCAGGGGGCCTAAGGGAGCAGTACTTC. V is TRBV7-8 and J is TRBJ2-7, with TRBD1 identical over 8 bases. Unmatched junction bases numbered 8, after V lost 3 bases and J lost 7 bases. Germline V gene lookup returns CDR1 SGHVS and CDR2 FQNEAQ. This CDR3 comprises 14 residues. Complete variable domain (other parts from reference TRBV7-8 and TRBJ2-7): GAGVSQSPRYKVAKRGQDVALRCDPISGHVSLFWYQQALGQGPEFLTYFQNEAQLDKSGLPSDRFFAERPEGSVSTLKIQRTQQEDSAVYLCASSLPGGLREQYFGPGTRLTVT.

The rearrangement uses TRBV7-7 and TRBJ2-3; 9 positions agree with TRBD1. Germline loops: CDR1 SSHAT, CDR2 FNYEAQ (reference sequence). This CDR3 has 15 amino acids. With V trimmed by 5 bases and J by 6 bases, 9 bases remained unmatched. The CDR3: CASSTGTGRSDTQYF. CDR3 in DNA: TGTGCCAGCAGCACCGGGACAGGGAGGTCGGATACGCAGTATTTT.

The V gene is TRBV5-4, the J gene TRBJ1-2, with TRBD1 as a possible D gene (6 bases). From germline, CDR1 is SGHNT and CDR2 YYREEE (reference sequence). V was clipped by 1 base and J by 5 bases, with 12 bases between them. The CDR3 extends over 14 amino acids. DNA of the CDR3: TGTGCCAGCAGCTTGTCAGGGGTATGGTATGGCTACACCTTC. This sequence encodes CASSLSGVWYGYTF.

The rearrangement joins TRBV19 to TRBJ2-5, with no clear D. V was shortened by 11 bases and J by 1 base, with 14 bases between the two germline ends. The germline V gene encodes CDR1 LNHDA and CDR2 SQIVND (reference sequence). This CDR3 has 13 residues. CDR3 nucleotide sequence: TGTGCCGTATCTTACAGCATCCAAGAGACCCAGTACTTC. Translation: CAVSYSIQETQYF.

The chain employs TRBV20-1 and TRBJ1-2; D uncertain. V was trimmed by 5 bases and J by 4 bases, leaving 8 bases between them. Germline V lookup: CDR1 DFQATT, CDR2 SNEGSKA (reference sequence). This CDR3 region has 11 residues. This chain's CDR3 is CSAPVLYGYTF. CDR3 coding DNA: TGCAGTGCTCCCGTCCTCTATGGCTACACCTTC.

The chain links TRBV29-1 to TRBJ2-7; tentatively, D is TRBD1 (5 bases). The V end lost 4 bases, the J end lost 1 base, and 8 bases lay between the germline ends. The germline gives CDR1 SQVTM, CDR2 ANQGSEA. This CDR3 spans 12 amino acids. The CDR3 sequence: CSVVSGSYEQYF. Here the CDR3 DNA reads TGCAGCGTTGTTTCAGGGTCCTACGAGCAGTACTTC.

V is TRBV30 and J is TRBJ2-7; 11 bases align to TRBD2. The length of the CDR3 is 20 residues. Losses at the gene ends were 0 bases for V and 3 bases for J; bases not matched to a gene: 19. Germline lookup yields CDR1 GTSNPN and CDR2 SVGIG (reference sequence). CDR3 amino acids: CAWSVTMWSSGGSLNYEQYF. The CDR3 DNA is TGTGCCTGGAGTGTCACGATGTGGTCTAGCGGGGGGTCGCTGAACTACGAGCAGTACTTC.

This chain links TRBV5-6 with TRBJ2-5, with D uncertain. This CDR3 is built from 14 residues. The germline V and J ends were trimmed by 0 bases and 3 bases, with 9 bases remaining between them. Germline-derived CDR1 and CDR2 are SGHDT and YYEEEE. Here the CDR3 DNA reads TGTGCCAGCAGCTTGGAAACAGTAGAAGAGACCCAGTACTTC. It codes for CASSLETVEETQYF.